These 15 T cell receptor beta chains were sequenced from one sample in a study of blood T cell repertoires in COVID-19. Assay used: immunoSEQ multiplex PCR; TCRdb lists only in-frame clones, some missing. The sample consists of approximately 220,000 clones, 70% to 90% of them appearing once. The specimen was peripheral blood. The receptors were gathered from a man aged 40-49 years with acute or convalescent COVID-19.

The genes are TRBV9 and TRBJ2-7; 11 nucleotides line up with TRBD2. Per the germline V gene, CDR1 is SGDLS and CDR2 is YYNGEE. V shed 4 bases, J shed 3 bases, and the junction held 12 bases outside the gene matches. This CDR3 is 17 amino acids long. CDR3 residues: CASSPTEGTSGIYEQYF. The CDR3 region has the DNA TGTGCCAGCAGCCCTACTGAGGGGACTAGCGGCATCTACGAGCAGTACTTC.

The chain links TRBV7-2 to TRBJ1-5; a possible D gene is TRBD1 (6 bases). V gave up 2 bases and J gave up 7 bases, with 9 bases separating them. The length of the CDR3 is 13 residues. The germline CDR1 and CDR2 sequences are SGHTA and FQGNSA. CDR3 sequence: CASSLTTGQPQHF. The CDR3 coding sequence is TGTGCCAGCAGCTTAACCACAGGGCAGCCCCAGCATTTT.

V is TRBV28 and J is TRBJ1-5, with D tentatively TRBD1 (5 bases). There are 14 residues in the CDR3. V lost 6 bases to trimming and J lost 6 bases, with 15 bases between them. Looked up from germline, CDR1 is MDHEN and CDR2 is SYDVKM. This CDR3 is CASSTTQGSQPQHF. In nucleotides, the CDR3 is TGTGCCAGCAGCACTACCCAGGGCAGTCAGCCCCAGCATTTT. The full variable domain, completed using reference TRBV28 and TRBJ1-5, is DVKVTQSSRYLVKRTGEKVFLECVQDMDHENMFWYRQDPGLGLRLIYFSYDVKMKEKGDIPEGYSVSREKKERFSLILESASTNQTSMYLCASSTTQGSQPQHFGDGTRLSIL.

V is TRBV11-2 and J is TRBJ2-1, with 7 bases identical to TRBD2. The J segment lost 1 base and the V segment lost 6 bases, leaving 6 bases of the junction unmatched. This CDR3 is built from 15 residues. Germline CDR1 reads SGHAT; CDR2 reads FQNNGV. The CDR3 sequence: CASSRSGASYNEQFF. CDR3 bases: TGTGCCAGCAGTCGGAGCGGGGCTTCCTACAATGAGCAGTTCTTC.

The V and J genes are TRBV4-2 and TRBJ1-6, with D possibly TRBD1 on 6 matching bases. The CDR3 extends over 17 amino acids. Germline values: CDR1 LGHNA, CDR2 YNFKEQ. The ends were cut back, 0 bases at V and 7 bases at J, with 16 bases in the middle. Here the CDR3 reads CASSQDLGAAKNSPLHF. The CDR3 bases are TGTGCCAGCAGCCAAGATCTGGGGGCAGCGAAAAATTCACCCCTCCACTTT.

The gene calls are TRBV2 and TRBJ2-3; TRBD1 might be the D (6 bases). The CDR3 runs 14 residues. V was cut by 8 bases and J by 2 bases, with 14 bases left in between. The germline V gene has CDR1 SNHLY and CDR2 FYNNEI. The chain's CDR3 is CASGGPIHTDTQYF. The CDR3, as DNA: TGTGCCAGCGGGGGCCCCATTCACACAGATACGCAGTATTTT. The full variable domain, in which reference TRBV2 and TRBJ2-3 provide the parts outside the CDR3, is EPEVTQTPSHQVTQMGQEVILRCVPISNHLYFYWYRQILGQKVEFLVSFYNNEISEKSEIFDDQFSVERPDGSNFTLKIRSTKLEDSAMYFCASGGPIHTDTQYFGPGTRLTVL.

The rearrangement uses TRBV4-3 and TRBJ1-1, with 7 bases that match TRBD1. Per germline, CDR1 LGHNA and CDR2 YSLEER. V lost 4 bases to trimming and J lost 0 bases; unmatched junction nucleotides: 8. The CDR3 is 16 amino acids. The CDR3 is CASSPGGLGMNTEAFF. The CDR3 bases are TGCGCCAGCAGCCCAGGGGGTTTGGGCATGAACACTGAAGCTTTCTTT.

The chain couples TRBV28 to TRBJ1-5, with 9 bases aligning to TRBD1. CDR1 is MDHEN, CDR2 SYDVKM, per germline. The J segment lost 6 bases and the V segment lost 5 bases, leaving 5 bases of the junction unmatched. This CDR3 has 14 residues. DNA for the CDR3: TGTGCCAGCAGTCGGGACAGGGTCGGTCAGCCCCAGCATTTT. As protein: CASSRDRVGQPQHF. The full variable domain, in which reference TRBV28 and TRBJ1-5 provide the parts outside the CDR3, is DVKVTQSSRYLVKRTGEKVFLECVQDMDHENMFWYRQDPGLGLRLIYFSYDVKMKEKGDIPEGYSVSREKKERFSLILESASTNQTSMYLCASSRDRVGQPQHFGDGTRLSIL.

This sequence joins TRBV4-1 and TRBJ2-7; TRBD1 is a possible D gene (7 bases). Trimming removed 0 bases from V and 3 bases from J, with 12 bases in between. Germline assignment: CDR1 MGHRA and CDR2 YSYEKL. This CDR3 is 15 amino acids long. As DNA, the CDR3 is TGCGCCAGCAGCCAAGAGGAGGGGGCGGACTACGAGCAGTACTTC. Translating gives CASSQEEGADYEQYF.

For the CDR3, the DNA is TGTGCCAGCAGCCTTACTAGCGGGAGAGGAGAGACCCAGTACTTC. Translating it yields CASSLTSGRGETQYF. J is TRBJ2-5 and V is TRBV3-1 (or the pseudogene TRBV3-2); 11 nucleotides align to TRBD2. Germline V gene lookup returns CDR1 LGHDT and CDR2 YNNKEL (reference sequence). The CDR3 contains 15 residues. With V trimmed by 4 bases and J by 4 bases, 5 bases remained unmatched.

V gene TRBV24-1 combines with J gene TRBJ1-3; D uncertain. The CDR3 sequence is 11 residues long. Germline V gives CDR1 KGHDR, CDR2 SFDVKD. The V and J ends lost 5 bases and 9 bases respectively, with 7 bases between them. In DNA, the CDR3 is TGTGCCACCAGTGGCGGCTTCACCATATATTTT. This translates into CATSGGFTIYF.

The CDR3 region has the DNA TGTGCCAGCAGTTACGGACAGAGCTCTGGAAACACCATATATTTT. Its protein is CASSYGQSSGNTIYF. The chain carries TRBV6-6 and TRBJ1-3; D is possibly TRBD1 (6 bases). Germline CDR1 and CDR2: MNHNY and SVGAGI (reference sequence). V shed 2 bases and J shed 0 bases, with 8 bases lying between them. The CDR3 is made up of 15 amino acids.

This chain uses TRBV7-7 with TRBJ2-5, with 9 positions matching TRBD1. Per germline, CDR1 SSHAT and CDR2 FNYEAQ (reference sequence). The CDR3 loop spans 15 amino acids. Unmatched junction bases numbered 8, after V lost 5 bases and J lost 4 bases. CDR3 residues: CASSLYVDRGETQYF. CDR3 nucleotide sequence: TGTGCCAGCAGCCTCTATGTGGACAGGGGAGAGACCCAGTACTTC.

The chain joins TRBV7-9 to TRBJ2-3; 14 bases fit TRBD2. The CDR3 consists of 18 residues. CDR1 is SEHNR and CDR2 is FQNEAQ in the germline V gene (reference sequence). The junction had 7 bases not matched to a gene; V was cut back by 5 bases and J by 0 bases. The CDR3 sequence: CASSRLAGGRGSTDTQYF. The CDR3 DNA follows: TGTGCCAGCAGCAGACTAGCGGGAGGGCGAGGGAGCACAGATACGCAGTATTTT. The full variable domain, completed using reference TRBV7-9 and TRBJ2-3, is DTGVSQNPRHKITKRGQNVTFRCDPISEHNRLYWYRQTLGQGPEFLTYFQNEAQLEKSRLLSDRFSAERPKGSFSTLEIQRTEQGDSAMYLCASSRLAGGRGSTDTQYFGPGTRLTVL.

CDR3 nucleotides: TGTGCCAGCAGAGACAGGGGGCAGAAATTCACTGAAGCTTTCTTT. This encodes CASRDRGQKFTEAFF. This chain uses TRBV6-6 with TRBJ1-1; the match to TRBD1 covers 10 bases. The V segment lost 6 bases and the J segment 4 bases; nucleotides outside the gene matches: 8. CDR1 MNHNY and CDR2 SVGAGI come from the germline V gene (reference sequence). The CDR3 length is 15 residues.